This T cell receptor beta chain derives from a study of cytomegalovirus exposure and HLA in healthy donors. Study observations and caveats: Overall, around 160 TCR beta chains were annotated as cytomegalovirus-associated. In a later analysis, TCR beta V- and J-gene trimming showed a link to a missense DCLRE1C variant. Analysis performed later showed TCR beta chains linked to HLA being more clonally expanded than equally common others.

The PCR used 60 Vbeta and 13 Jbeta primers. Profiling relied on immunoSEQ multiplex PCR, and the TCRdb table lists in-frame clones only, not all of them. The profile shows over 80,000 clones, roughly 74% of them singletons. A remark on this clone: Its antigen is as yet unknown.

Among the donors, all were healthy bone marrow donors. The germline CDR1 and CDR2 sequences are LGHNA and YNFKEQ. V lost 5 bases to trimming and J lost 5 bases, with 9 bases between them. The CDR3 covers 12 residues. This sequence joins TRBV4-2 and TRBJ1-1; D may be TRBD1 (5 bases). This clonotype originated in a woman between 18 and 29 years old in good health and CMV-seropositive. Specimen: PBMCs. CDR3 in DNA: TGTGCCAGCAGCGGGGGGGGGACTGAAGCTTTCTTT. Translated: CASSGGGTEAFF.